One sample yielded the 7 T cell receptor beta chains listed below, sequenced in a study of blood T cell repertoires in COVID-19. Produced via immunoSEQ multiplex PCR; TCRdb's table is partial and in-frame only. The sample holds 150,000 or so clones, roughly 83% seen once. Material: peripheral blood. The source is a woman aged 70-85 years with COVID-19, enrolled during active disease.

V and J are TRBV5-4 and TRBJ1-1, with D perhaps TRBD1 (5 bases). CDR1 and CDR2 from the germline V gene are SGHNT and YYREEE (reference sequence). This CDR3 contains 14 residues. Deletions cut 4 bases from V and 1 base from J, with 11 bases between. CDR3 sequence (DNA): TGTGCCAGCAGCCCCCGACAGAAGAACACTGAAGCTTTCTTT. Amino acids: CASSPRQKNTEAFF.

The V gene is TRBV2, the J gene TRBJ2-3; D remains unclear. Trimming removed 6 bases from V and 1 base from J, with 8 bases in between. This CDR3 contains 13 residues. Germline CDR1 is SNHLY and CDR2 is FYNNEI. For the CDR3, the DNA is TGTGCCAGCAGATCCTCGGGCACAGATACGCAGTATTTT. Translated: CASRSSGTDTQYF.

The chain carries TRBV4-2 and TRBJ2-1; TRBD2 matches at 16 bases. The CDR3 is 16 amino acids. CDR1 is LGHNA and CDR2 is YNFKEQ in the germline V gene. V dropped 2 bases and J dropped 9; count of bases not matched to a gene: 4. CDR3: CASSQPGTSGGVEQFF. Written as DNA, the CDR3 is TGTGCCAGCAGCCAACCTGGGACTAGCGGGGGGGTTGAGCAGTTCTTC.

V usage is TRBV12-3 or TRBV12-4 and J usage is TRBJ1-2; the D gene is possibly TRBD1 (5 bases). CDR3 length: 13 amino acids. Between the trimmed V and J ends, which lost 6 bases and 5 bases, there was a span of 13 bases. CDR3 bases: TGTGCCAGCAGCCCGGGACTGTCTTATGGCTACACCTTC. Protein: CASSPGLSYGYTF.

This clone was observed a handful of times. This chain connects TRBV7-2 to TRBJ1-6, with D maybe TRBD1 (5 bases). There are 13 residues in the CDR3. Germline V gene lookup returns CDR1 SGHTA and CDR2 FQGNSA. V dropped 5 bases and J dropped 10 bases, with 12 bases sitting between them. CDR3 loop: CASSPGRVSPLHF. The CDR3 nucleotides are TGTGCCAGCAGCCCTGGCAGGGTCTCACCCCTCCACTTT.

This clone came up a few times. V gene TRBV4-3 combines with J gene TRBJ1-6; weak D call: TRBD1 (5 bases). Trimming cost V 0 bases and J 9 bases, with 9 bases left between them. CDR1 is LGHNA and CDR2 is YSLEER in the germline V gene. The CDR3 totals 14 residues. The CDR3 region is CASSQDRASSPLHF. The CDR3 DNA reads as TGCGCCAGCAGCCAAGACAGGGCGAGTTCACCCCTCCACTTT.

The CDR3 sequence: CASSQGDRSSSYEQYF. The CDR3 DNA sequence: TGCGCCAGCAGCCAGGGGGACAGGAGCAGCTCCTACGAGCAGTACTTC. V is TRBV4-1 and J is TRBJ2-7, with 8 bases that match TRBD1. Germline assignment: CDR1 MGHRA and CDR2 YSYEKL. The CDR3 covers 16 residues. Trimming removed 3 bases from V and 0 bases from J; junction bases left unmatched: 7.